This T cell receptor beta chain was identified in a study of cytomegalovirus exposure and HLA in healthy donors. Study overall: Some 85 million unique TCRs from HLA-typed donors were held in an early data release. Study-wide results and caveats: TCR beta V segments were, for the most part, productive about 87% or about 30% of the time in an earlier analysis. Of the V segments, some could not be distinguished, including TRBV6-2 and TRBV6-3, and were excluded.

Though nominally healthy at sampling, donors likely had unrecorded immune exposures. PCR involved 60 Vbeta and 13 Jbeta primers. The repertoire was sequenced with immunoSEQ multiplex PCR; TCRdb's copy has only in-frame clones and lacks some. Here the sample spans approximately 200,000 clones, about 81% being singletons. Turning to this clone: The target antigen is unknown.

V lost 3 bases and J lost 7, with 12 bases in between. Germline V gives CDR1 SGHAT, CDR2 FQNNGV. The CDR3 is 13 amino acids. The clonotype comes from a man between 25 and 39 years old in good health and CMV-seropositive. V and J are TRBV11-2 and TRBJ1-1; TRBD1 is a possible D gene (5 bases). Sequencing was carried out using PBMCs. This CDR3 reads CASSFGQRFEAFF. CDR3 sequence (DNA): TGTGCCAGCAGCTTTGGACAACGTTTTGAAGCTTTCTTT. Filled out from reference TRBV11-2 and TRBJ1-1, the complete variable domain reads EAGVAQSPRYKIIEKRQSVAFWCNPISGHATLYWYQQILGQGPKLLIQFQNNGVVDDSQLPKDRFSAERLKGVDSTLKIQPAKLEDSAVYLCASSFGQRFEAFFGQGTRLTVV.